This T cell receptor beta chain derives from a study of Graves' ophthalmopathy and Graves' hyperthyroidism. The wider study: The collection of peripheral blood took place at initial diagnosis, before any treatment.

Ophthalmopathy donors' eye disease showed moderate-to-severe activity, CAS of at least 3, NOSPECS of at least 4 and duration under 3 months. Serum thyroxine and TRAb, along with clinical symptoms, thyroid ultrasound and orbital computed tomography, were what diagnosis relied on. The ends were cut back, 1 base at V and 2 bases at J, with 12 bases in the middle. The germline V gene has CDR1 SGHVS and CDR2 FQNEAQ. This CDR3 spans 15 amino acids. This clonotype came up a few times. The antigen is undetermined. RNA transcripts were the source from which TCR beta CDR3 regions were amplified. Second-round multiplex PCR came after first-round RT-PCR with HTBI primers. TCRdb re-derived calls from the multiplex PCR reads in MiXCR, one entry per CDR3 protein. The table lists 660,000 or so distinct CDR3 sequences, about 38% of them singletons. Regarding the study as a whole: Clonotypes were expanded in thyroid at above 0.001 frequency, and most also appeared in blood.

V usage is TRBV7-8 and J usage is TRBJ2-7, with D tentatively TRBD1 or TRBD2 (7 bases each). This receptor was identified in an adult man with Graves' ophthalmopathy. The sequencing sample was made of peripheral blood. This CDR3 reads CASSLVRGGAYEQYF. The CDR3 nucleotides read TGTGCCAGCAGCTTAGTCAGGGGGGGGGCCTACGAGCAGTACTTC.